The 16 T cell receptor beta chains below all came from one sample that was sequenced in a study of identifying expanded T cells in peripheral blood. Using immunoSEQ multiplex PCR, the repertoire was profiled, and TCRdb retains in-frame clones only, with some absent. Of around 100,000 clones in the sample, roughly 89% are singletons; the top ten hold about a sixth. The sequencing sample was made of blood. All receptors come from a person aged 18-70 years in good health.

The chain links TRBV5-4 to TRBJ1-2; D not resolved. Germline V gene data show CDR1 as SGHNT and CDR2 as YYREEE (reference sequence). Between the trimmed V and J ends, which lost 4 bases and 4 bases, there was a span of 14 bases. The CDR3 is 14 amino acids. CDR3: CASSPTGPSYGYTF. The CDR3 nucleotides are TGTGCCAGCAGCCCCACGGGCCCCTCCTATGGCTACACCTTC.

The chain recombines TRBV7-9 with TRBJ1-1, with D perhaps matching TRBD1 (5 bases). CDR3 length: 13 residues. The V gene lost 3 bases and the J gene lost 4 bases, with 9 bases spanning the gap. Germline assignment: CDR1 SEHNR and CDR2 FQNEAQ (reference sequence). In DNA form, the CDR3 reads TGTGCCAGCAGCTTTTCAGGGATCACTGAAGCTTTCTTT. It is translated as CASSFSGITEAFF.

This chain uses TRBV27 with TRBJ2-7; TRBD2 is a possible D gene (5 bases). CDR1 is MNHEY and CDR2 is SMNVEV in the germline V gene (reference sequence). Trimming stripped 2 bases from V and 0 bases from J, with 11 bases between. The CDR3 loop spans 15 amino acids. CDR3 residues: CASSLRAGVSYEQYF. In nucleotides, the CDR3 is TGTGCCAGCAGTTTAAGGGCGGGCGTCTCCTACGAGCAGTACTTC.

The chain is built from TRBV29-1 and TRBJ2-5; D unresolved. The CDR3 has 12 amino acids. Trimming took 5 bases from V and 9 from J, leaving 16 bases between them. Germline lookup yields CDR1 SQVTM and CDR2 ANQGSEA. CDR3 sequence reads: CSVMDSLVAQYF. CDR3 sequence (DNA): TGCAGCGTTATGGATAGCTTAGTGGCCCAGTACTTC.

The gene calls are TRBV18 and TRBJ1-3, with 7 bases that match TRBD1. The germline gives CDR1 KGHSH, CDR2 LQKENI. With 0 bases clipped from V and 8 bases from J, the junction kept 1 base outside the gene matches. This CDR3 comprises 13 residues. The CDR3 DNA follows: TGTGCCAGCTCACCACCCACAGGGGACACCATATATTTT. The encoded protein is CASSPPTGDTIYF.

The chain couples TRBV7-9 to TRBJ1-1; 8 positions agree with TRBD1. The V segment lost 5 bases and the J segment 4 bases; nucleotides outside the gene matches: 12. This CDR3 has 16 amino acids. Per germline, CDR1 SEHNR and CDR2 FQNEAQ (reference sequence). CDR3: CASSTWNRGGSTEAFF. Here the CDR3 DNA reads TGTGCCAGCAGCACCTGGAACAGGGGGGGTAGCACTGAAGCTTTCTTT.

CDR3 loop: CASSTTEAGLATADTQYF. In nucleotides, the CDR3 is TGTGCCAGCAGCACTACGGAGGCGGGACTAGCGACCGCAGATACGCAGTATTTT. V gene TRBV7-2 combines with J gene TRBJ2-3; TRBD2 agrees at 10 bases. Trimming at V came to 5 bases and at J to 4 bases, leaving 15 bases not matched to a gene. In germline, CDR1 is SGHTA, CDR2 FQGNSA. The length of the CDR3 is 18 residues.

V gene TRBV11-2 combines with J gene TRBJ2-7; possibly TRBD2 for D (5 bases). CDR1 and CDR2 (germline): SGHAT, FQNNGV. The CDR3 runs to 16 residues. V gave up 5 bases and J gave up 7 bases, with 24 bases separating them. The CDR3 loop is CASSRYSGMISREQYF. As DNA, the CDR3 is TGTGCCAGCAGCCGTTACTCGGGGATGATATCACGAGAGCAGTACTTC.

The gene calls are TRBV21-1 and TRBJ2-4; TRBD2 is the table's D call, not checked against the DNA. TRBV21-1 is marked as a pseudogene. This CDR3 has 16 residues. The CDR3 sequence: CASSFSRGRAKNIQYF. In nucleotides, the CDR3 is TGTGCCAGCAGCTTTTCGCGGGGAAGGGCCAAAAACATTCAGTACTTC.

V is TRBV29-1 and J is TRBJ1-2; D is unresolved. CDR3 length: 12 amino acids. The germline V and J ends were trimmed by 4 bases and 2 bases, with 8 bases remaining between them. Germline V gene data show CDR1 as SQVTM and CDR2 as ANQGSEA. The CDR3 DNA reads as TGCAGCGTTGTGGTCCTCAACTATGGCTACACCTTC. Amino acids: CSVVVLNYGYTF.

The chain employs TRBV5-1 and TRBJ2-7, with 8 bases that match TRBD2. The length of the CDR3 is 18 residues. CDR1 and CDR2 from the germline V gene are SGHRS and YFSETQ. V gave up 4 bases and J gave up 3 bases; unmatched junction bases: 18. This CDR3 reads CASSLLPLTSAVNYEQYF. The CDR3, as DNA: TGCGCCAGCAGCCTCCTACCCTTGACTAGCGCTGTTAACTACGAGCAGTACTTC.

The chain carries TRBV10-2 and TRBJ2-1; D is perhaps TRBD1 (7 bases). V lost 4 bases and J 4 bases, leaving 14 bases between the germline ends. CDR1 and CDR2 (germline): WSHSY, SAAADI. This CDR3 region has 15 residues. CDR3: CASSAQGGRYNEQFF. The CDR3 DNA sequence: TGCGCCAGCAGTGCTCAGGGGGGCCGGTACAATGAGCAGTTCTTC.

The chain links TRBV7-8 to TRBJ2-7; perhaps D is TRBD1 or TRBD2 (6 bases each). The CDR3 covers 13 residues. V dropped 5 bases and J dropped 5 bases, with 13 bases sitting between them. Germline V lookup: CDR1 SGHVS, CDR2 FQNEAQ. The chain's CDR3 is CASSPRDTHEQYF. The CDR3 nucleotides are TGTGCCAGCAGCCCGCGGGACACCCACGAGCAGTACTTC.

The chain recombines TRBV27 with TRBJ2-1; D possibly corresponds to TRBD2 (7 bases). The CDR3 totals 16 residues. V gave up 0 bases and J gave up 8 bases, with 17 bases separating them. Germline V gene lookup returns CDR1 MNHEY and CDR2 SMNVEV (reference sequence). The CDR3 here is CASSLSGGGPRDEQFF. The CDR3 DNA follows: TGTGCCAGCAGTTTATCGGGGGGGGGCCCCAGGGATGAGCAGTTCTTC.

The chain carries TRBV6-6 and TRBJ1-1; D gene unclear. Germline CDR1 MNHNY, CDR2 SVGAGI (reference sequence). The V end was cut by 5 bases, the J end by 1 base, with 11 bases between. The CDR3 length is 14 residues. CDR3 nucleotides: TGTGCCAGCAGTCGACTTACGGGGAACACTGAAGCTTTCTTT. Protein: CASSRLTGNTEAFF.

This clone was found once. J is TRBJ2-7 and V is TRBV27; D remains ambiguous. V lost 4 bases and J 7 bases, leaving 11 bases between the germline ends. This CDR3 contains 12 residues. Germline CDR1 MNHEY, CDR2 SMNVEV (reference sequence). The CDR3 is CASSSAGREQYF. The DNA of the CDR3 is TGTGCCAGCAGTTCAGCCGGTAGGGAGCAGTACTTC.